The 31 T cell receptor beta chains reported below all come from one sample, sequenced in a study of beta chain features in type 1 diabetes. Their target antigens are unknown. Study conclusions and caveats: When Type 1 diabetes patients were examined, their TCRB CDR3s proved moderately but significantly shorter in all four CD4+ subsets.

Isolated RNA was reverse transcribed in full, so expressed TCRB transcripts were sequenced. The table came from immunoSEQ multiplex PCR; TCRdb's copy has only in-frame clones and leaves some out. Of 100,000 to 150,000 clones in the sample, approximately 15% were seen once. The source material was central memory CD4+ T cells from blood. These receptors originate from a man younger than 30 with type 1 diabetes.

This clone has a handful of counts. The gene calls are TRBV2 and TRBJ1-6; 7 bases map to TRBD1. Germline CDR1 and CDR2: SNHLY and FYNNEI. Germline trimming cut 7 bases from V and 4 bases from J; bases unmatched to any gene: 7. This CDR3 region has 15 residues. This CDR3 reads CASTRETGYNSPLHF. The CDR3 DNA reads TGTGCCAGCACCCGAGAGACAGGGTATAATTCACCCCTCCACTTT.

This chain uses TRBV2 with TRBJ2-1; D is uncertain. The V and J ends lost 1 base and 9 bases respectively, with 10 bases between them. CDR1 and CDR2 (germline): SNHLY, FYNNEI. The CDR3 loop spans 13 amino acids. DNA for the CDR3: TGTGCCAGCAGTGAAGGTTGGGGTTTTGAGCAGTTCTTC. It is translated as CASSEGWGFEQFF. The whole variable domain, remainder taken from reference TRBV2 and TRBJ2-1, is EPEVTQTPSHQVTQMGQEVILRCVPISNHLYFYWYRQILGQKVEFLVSFYNNEISEKSEIFDDQFSVERPDGSNFTLKIRSTKLEDSAMYFCASSEGWGFEQFFGPGTRLTVL.

The rearrangement uses TRBV10-3 and TRBJ1-2, with 8 bases that match TRBD1. This CDR3 spans 14 amino acids. V dropped 5 bases and J dropped 4; count of bases not matched to a gene: 6. Germline assignment: CDR1 ENHRY and CDR2 SYGVKD. The CDR3 reads CAISPDRGGYGYTF. In DNA form, the CDR3 reads TGTGCCATCAGTCCTGACAGGGGAGGCTATGGCTACACCTTC.

J is TRBJ2-7 and V is TRBV5-1; no reliable D call. Germline V gene data show CDR1 as SGHRS and CDR2 as YFSETQ. The CDR3 covers 12 residues. V was clipped by 4 bases and J by 4 bases, with 9 bases between them. CDR3 in amino acids: CASSVDVYEQYF. DNA for the CDR3: TGCGCCAGCAGCGTGGACGTTTACGAGCAGTACTTC.

This clone was seen a handful of times. Here the CDR3 reads CAWKHSFSTDTQYF. CDR3 nucleotide sequence: TGTGCCTGGAAACATTCCTTTAGCACAGATACGCAGTATTTT. The rearrangement joins TRBV30 to TRBJ2-3; D is ambiguous. The germline gives CDR1 GTSNPN, CDR2 SVGIG (reference sequence). This CDR3 region has 14 residues. Trimming shortened V by 4 bases and J by 0 bases, and 11 bases separated the two germline ends.

This clone was recorded a few times. A far more abundant clone sits one base away, making this likely a read error. This sample also contains other DNA sequences that code for the same CDR3. The chain carries TRBV29-1 and TRBJ2-3, with 7 bases identical to TRBD2. Germline CDR1 SQVTM, CDR2 ANQGSEA. The CDR3 is 15 residues long. The V segment lost 6 bases and the J segment 5 bases; nucleotides outside the gene matches: 14. CDR3 sequence: CSVPSTSTIGDTQYF. The CDR3 nucleotides are TGCAGCGTGCCCTCGACTAGCACAATAGGAGATACGCAGTATTTT.

The chain carries TRBV19 and TRBJ2-1, with TRBD1 matching over 7 bases. The CDR3 has 15 residues. The junction had 6 bases not matched to a gene; V was cut back by 3 bases and J by 4 bases. From germline, CDR1 is LNHDA and CDR2 SQIVND (reference sequence). Written as DNA, the CDR3 is TGTGCCAGTAGTATCACAGGGGACCTTTACAATGAGCAGTTCTTC. Amino acid sequence: CASSITGDLYNEQFF.

This clone was recorded a few times. This sequence may be a read error, since a much larger clone differs from it by one base. The sample contains more than one DNA sequence encoding this CDR3. The V gene is TRBV18, the J gene TRBJ2-1, with 8 positions matching TRBD2. Germline CDR1 and CDR2: KGHSH and LQKENI. V was clipped by 3 bases and J by 0 bases; unmatched bases: 10. CDR3 length: 18 amino acids. The DNA of the CDR3 is TGTGCCAGCTCACCTCACGGGCTAGCGGGCCCCTCCTACAATGAGCAGTTCTTC. Protein: CASSPHGLAGPSYNEQFF. The complete variable domain, with remaining parts taken from reference TRBV18 and TRBJ2-1, reads NAGVMQNPRHLVRRRGQEARLRCSPMKGHSHVYWYRQLPEEGLKFMVYLQKENIIDESGMPKERFSAEFPKEGPSILRIQQVVRGDSAAYFCASSPHGLAGPSYNEQFFGPGTRLTVL.

The chain combines TRBV29-1 with TRBJ1-4, with TRBD1 as a possible D gene (6 bases). Germline lookup yields CDR1 SQVTM and CDR2 ANQGSEA. V lost 1 base, J lost 8 bases, and 17 bases lay in between. The CDR3 is 15 amino acids. CDR3 amino acids: CSVEVNRVGAEKLFF. The CDR3 region has the DNA TGCAGCGTTGAAGTCAACAGGGTTGGGGCCGAAAAACTGTTTTTT.

This clone has more than one count but fewer than ten. The rearrangement uses TRBV15 and TRBJ1-1; no definite D call. V dropped 1 base and J dropped 2 bases, with 11 bases sitting between them. The CDR3 sequence is 15 residues long. Per germline, CDR1 LNHNV and CDR2 YYDKDF (reference sequence). CDR3 protein: CATSRGGAPNTEAFF. CDR3 DNA sequence: TGTGCCACCAGCAGAGGAGGCGCACCTAACACTGAAGCTTTCTTT.

This clone was seen a handful of times. The V gene is TRBV7-2, the J gene TRBJ1-1; D not certain. V was trimmed by 3 bases and J by 3 bases, leaving 8 bases between them. Germline CDR1 SGHTA, CDR2 FQGNSA. CDR3 length: 13 residues. As DNA, the CDR3 is TGTGCCAGCAGCTTGAACACCTACACTGAAGCTTTCTTT. The encoded protein is CASSLNTYTEAFF.

The chain is built from TRBV7-9 and TRBJ2-3, with no clear D. CDR3 size: 15 residues. CDR1 is SEHNR, CDR2 FQNEAQ, per germline (reference sequence). Trimming removed 3 bases from V and 0 bases from J, with 10 bases in between. CDR3 bases: TGTGCCAGCAGCTTTGGTACGGCTAGCACAGATACGCAGTATTTT. Protein: CASSFGTASTDTQYF.

This clone was detected only a few times. V usage is TRBV7-8 and J usage is TRBJ2-1; D may be TRBD1 or TRBD2 (5 bases each). Germline V gene data show CDR1 as SGHVS and CDR2 as FQNEAQ. The CDR3 is made up of 14 amino acids. With 8 bases removed from V and 1 base from J, the gap between germline ends came to 12 bases. The CDR3 reads CASGDQGSYNEQFF. The CDR3 DNA reads as TGTGCCAGCGGGGACCAGGGATCCTACAATGAGCAGTTCTTC.

The chain is built from TRBV7-9 and TRBJ2-2; no reliable D call. The V end lost 1 base, the J end lost 5 bases, and 8 bases lay between the germline ends. From germline, CDR1 is SEHNR and CDR2 FQNEAQ (reference sequence). The CDR3 consists of 14 residues. CDR3 bases: TGTGCCAGCAGCTTAGGCCGCTTAACCGGGGAGCTGTTTTTT. Translated: CASSLGRLTGELFF.

This clone has just a few counts. The rearrangement uses TRBV19 and TRBJ2-5; TRBD2 matches at 12 bases. CDR3 size: 16 residues. Germline loops: CDR1 LNHDA, CDR2 SQIVND (reference sequence). V gave up 5 bases and J gave up 0 bases; unmatched junction bases: 4. The CDR3 loop is CASSGRTSGDQETQYF. CDR3 coding DNA: TGTGCCAGTAGTGGCCGGACTAGCGGGGACCAAGAGACCCAGTACTTC.

This chain connects TRBV29-1 to TRBJ2-5, with 7 bases lining up with TRBD2. CDR1 is SQVTM, CDR2 ANQGSEA, per germline. V lost 3 bases and J lost 2; bases outside the gene matches: 6. The CDR3 runs to 14 residues. This chain's CDR3 is CSVDAGVTQETQYF. The CDR3 coding sequence is TGCAGCGTTGACGCGGGAGTCACTCAAGAGACCCAGTACTTC.

This clone was detected a few times. The V call is TRBV6-5, the J call TRBJ2-2; D unresolved. The CDR3 runs 13 residues. The germline CDR1 and CDR2 sequences are MNHEY and SVGAGI. V lost 8 bases and J lost 2, with 9 bases in between. CDR3: CASSLLNTGELFF. In nucleotides, the CDR3 is TGTGCCAGCTCCCTACTCAACACCGGGGAGCTGTTTTTT.

This clone was counted a few times. In nucleotides, the CDR3 is TGTGCCAGCAGTTCGGGGGGCACAGATACGCAGTATTTT. As protein: CASSSGGTDTQYF. V and J are TRBV7-2 and TRBJ2-3; maybe TRBD2 (6 bases). V was clipped by 6 bases and J by 1 base, with 8 bases between them. The germline gives CDR1 SGHTA, CDR2 FQGNSA. The CDR3 totals 13 residues.

The chain recombines TRBV28 with TRBJ2-3, with TRBD1 as a possible D gene (5 bases). CDR1 and CDR2 from the germline V gene are MDHEN and SYDVKM. CDR3 length: 13 residues. Deletions cut 1 base from V and 5 bases from J, with 7 bases between. The CDR3 here is CASSLSGKDTQYF. In DNA, the CDR3 is TGTGCCAGCAGTTTATCAGGGAAAGATACGCAGTATTTT. Supplemented by reference TRBV28 and TRBJ2-3, the full variable domain reads DVKVTQSSRYLVKRTGEKVFLECVQDMDHENMFWYRQDPGLGLRLIYFSYDVKMKEKGDIPEGYSVSREKKERFSLILESASTNQTSMYLCASSLSGKDTQYFGPGTRLTVL.

This clone was picked up a small number of times. The chain employs TRBV20-1 and TRBJ2-7; a weak D match, TRBD2 (5 bases). The ends were cut back, 3 bases at V and 3 bases at J, with 6 bases in the middle. The CDR3 loop spans 11 amino acids. Germline CDR1 is DFQATT and CDR2 is SNEGSKA (reference sequence). CDR3 loop: CSARGDYEQYF. The CDR3 DNA sequence: TGCAGTGCTAGGGGAGACTACGAGCAGTACTTC.

This chain uses TRBV28 with TRBJ2-5; D remains unclear. The length of the CDR3 is 15 residues. Germline CDR1 and CDR2: MDHEN and SYDVKM. The V gene lost 5 bases and the J gene lost 0 bases, with 13 bases spanning the gap. This CDR3 is CASSPLGSYQETQYF. The DNA of the CDR3 is TGTGCCAGCAGTCCACTGGGATCGTACCAAGAGACCCAGTACTTC.

This rearrangement joins TRBV7-3 to TRBJ2-5, with TRBD1 identical over 9 bases. The germline V gene encodes CDR1 SGHTA and CDR2 FQGTGA. J was trimmed by 5 bases and V by 4 bases; bases with no gene match: 8. The CDR3 totals 15 residues. The CDR3 here is CASSSQGAPGETQYF. Written as DNA, the CDR3 is TGTGCCAGCAGCTCACAGGGGGCGCCAGGGGAGACCCAGTACTTC.

The chain has TRBV5-6 and TRBJ2-5, with D unresolved. CDR1 is SGHDT and CDR2 is YYEEEE in the germline V gene. The CDR3 totals 13 residues. V was clipped by 2 bases and J by 5 bases, with 10 bases between them. CDR3 nucleotide sequence: TGTGCCAGCAGCTTTCCTAGTCGGGAGACCCAGTACTTC. Translated, it gives CASSFPSRETQYF.

This clone was counted ten times or more. At the DNA level, this CDR3 is encoded by other sequences in the same sample as well. The gene calls are TRBV5-1 and TRBJ2-3; D gene uncertain. CDR1 and CDR2 from the germline V gene are SGHRS and YFSETQ. The CDR3 is made up of 14 amino acids. Trimming pared 0 bases from V and 3 bases from J, leaving 8 bases between. The CDR3 region is CASSLGAVTDTQYF. CDR3 sequence (DNA): TGCGCCAGCAGCTTGGGGGCCGTGACAGATACGCAGTATTTT.

Many counts were recorded for this clone. The gene calls are TRBV2 and TRBJ1-4; D is possibly TRBD1 (5 bases). CDR3 length equals 14 residues. The germline CDR1 and CDR2 sequences are SNHLY and FYNNEI. The ends were cut back, 7 bases at V and 4 bases at J, with 13 bases in the middle. CDR3 in amino acids: CASIRQRLNEKLFF. The CDR3 DNA sequence: TGTGCCAGCATTCGACAGAGACTTAATGAAAAACTGTTTTTT.

The CDR3 loop is CASTRGQYKNIQYF. The CDR3 region has the DNA TGTGCCAGCACCAGGGGTCAGTACAAAAACATTCAGTACTTC. The rearrangement joins TRBV5-6 to TRBJ2-4, with a possible D match to TRBD1 (6 bases). V was clipped by 6 bases and J by 3 bases, with 13 bases between them. The CDR3 covers 14 residues. Germline CDR1 SGHDT, CDR2 YYEEEE. Combining the CDR3 with reference TRBV5-6 and TRBJ2-4 gives the whole variable domain DAGVTQSPTHLIKTRGQQVTLRCSPKSGHDTVSWYQQALGQGPQFIFQYYEEEERQRGNFPDRFSGHQFPNYSSELNVNALLLGDSALYLCASTRGQYKNIQYFGAGTRLSVL.

The gene calls are TRBV9 and TRBJ2-5; tentatively, D is TRBD1 (7 bases). This CDR3 has 14 amino acids. Germline lookup yields CDR1 SGDLS and CDR2 YYNGEE. Trimming took off 4 bases at V and 4 bases at J, with 14 bases between the two ends. CDR3 in DNA: TGTGCCAGCAGCCCTATGCAGGGGGGAGAGACCCAGTACTTC. It is translated as CASSPMQGGETQYF.

This clone was counted only a few times. V usage is TRBV30 and J usage is TRBJ2-5; D possibly corresponds to TRBD2 (6 bases). V was clipped by 1 base and J by 3 bases, with 9 bases between them. The germline V gene has CDR1 GTSNPN and CDR2 SVGIG (reference sequence). This CDR3 spans 13 amino acids. The CDR3 loop is CAWSGAGKETQYF. The CDR3 DNA reads TGTGCCTGGAGTGGGGCGGGAAAAGAGACCCAGTACTTC.

The V call is TRBV28, the J call TRBJ1-5; D is ambiguous. The V end was cut by 4 bases, the J end by 0 bases, with 13 bases between. There are 16 residues in the CDR3. Per the germline V gene, CDR1 is MDHEN and CDR2 is SYDVKM. The CDR3 protein is CASSSLVGYSNQPQHF. The DNA of the CDR3 is TGTGCCAGCAGTTCCCTAGTGGGGTATAGCAATCAGCCCCAGCATTTT.

This clone was observed a few times. This chain uses TRBV11-2 with TRBJ2-1; 9 bases line up with TRBD2. J gave up 7 bases and V 2 bases, and 6 bases lay outside the gene matches. The CDR3 contains 15 residues. CDR1 and CDR2 from the germline V gene are SGHAT and FQNNGV. The CDR3 is CASSLTLSGSNEQFF. The CDR3 DNA follows: TGTGCCAGCAGCTTAACCCTTAGCGGGAGTAATGAGCAGTTCTTC. The full variable domain, its missing parts supplied by reference TRBV11-2 and TRBJ2-1, is EAGVAQSPRYKIIEKRQSVAFWCNPISGHATLYWYQQILGQGPKLLIQFQNNGVVDDSQLPKDRFSAERLKGVDSTLKIQPAKLEDSAVYLCASSLTLSGSNEQFFGPGTRLTVL.

The chain links TRBV5-1 to TRBJ2-7, with TRBD1 matching 7 bases. Germline assignment: CDR1 SGHRS and CDR2 YFSETQ. The CDR3 runs to 15 residues. The J segment lost 2 bases and the V segment lost 5 bases, leaving 10 bases of the junction unmatched. CDR3: CASRPAGTATYEQYF. DNA of the CDR3: TGCGCCAGCAGACCCGCCGGGACAGCAACCTACGAGCAGTACTTC. Full variable domain (outside the CDR3, taken from reference TRBV5-1 and TRBJ2-7): KAGVTQTPRYLIKTRGQQVTLSCSPISGHRSVSWYQQTPGQGLQFLFEYFSETQRNKGNFPGRFSGRQFSNSRSEMNVSTLELGDSALYLCASRPAGTATYEQYFGPGTRLTVT.